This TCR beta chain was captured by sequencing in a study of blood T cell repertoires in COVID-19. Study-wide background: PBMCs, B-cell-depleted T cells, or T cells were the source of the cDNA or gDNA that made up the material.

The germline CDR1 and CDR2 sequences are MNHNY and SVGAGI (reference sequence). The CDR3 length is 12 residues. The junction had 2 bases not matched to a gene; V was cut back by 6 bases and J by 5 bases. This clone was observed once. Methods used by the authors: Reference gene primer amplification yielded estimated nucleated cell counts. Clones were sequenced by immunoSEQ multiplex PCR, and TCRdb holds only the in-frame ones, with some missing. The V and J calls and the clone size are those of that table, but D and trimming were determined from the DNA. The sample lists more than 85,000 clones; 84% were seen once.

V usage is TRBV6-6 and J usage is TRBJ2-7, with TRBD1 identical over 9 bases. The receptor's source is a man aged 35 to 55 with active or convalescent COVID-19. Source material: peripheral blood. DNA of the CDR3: TGTGCCAGCAGCTGGACAGGGGACGAGCAGTACTTC. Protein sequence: CASSWTGDEQYF.